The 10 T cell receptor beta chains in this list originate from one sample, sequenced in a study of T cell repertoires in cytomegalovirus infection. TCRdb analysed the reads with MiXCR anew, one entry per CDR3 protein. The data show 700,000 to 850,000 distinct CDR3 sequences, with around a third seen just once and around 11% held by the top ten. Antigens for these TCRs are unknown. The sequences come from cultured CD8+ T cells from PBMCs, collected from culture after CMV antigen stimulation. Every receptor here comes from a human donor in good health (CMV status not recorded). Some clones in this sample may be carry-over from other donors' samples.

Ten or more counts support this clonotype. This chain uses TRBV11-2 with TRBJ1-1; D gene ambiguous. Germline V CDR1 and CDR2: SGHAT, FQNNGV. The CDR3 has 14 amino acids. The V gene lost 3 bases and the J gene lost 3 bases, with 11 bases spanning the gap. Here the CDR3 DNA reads TGTGCCAGCAGCTTGGAATACGGGGACACTGAAGCTTTCTTT. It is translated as CASSLEYGDTEAFF.

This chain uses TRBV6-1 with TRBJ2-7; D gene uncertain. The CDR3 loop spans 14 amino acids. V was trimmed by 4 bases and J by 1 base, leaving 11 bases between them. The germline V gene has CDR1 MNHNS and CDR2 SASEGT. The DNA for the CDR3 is TGTGCCAGCAGTGCGCGAGACGATTCCTACGAGCAGTACGTC. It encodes CASSARDDSYEQYV.

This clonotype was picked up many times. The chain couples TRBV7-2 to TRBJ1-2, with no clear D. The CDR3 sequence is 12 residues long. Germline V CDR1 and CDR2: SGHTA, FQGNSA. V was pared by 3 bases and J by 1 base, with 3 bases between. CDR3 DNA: TGTGCCAGCAGCTTTGTTAACTATGGCTACACCTTC. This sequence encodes CASSFVNYGYTF.

The CDR3 region has the DNA TGTGCCAGCAGTTACTCGAGCGGGGGGGCCGGAGAGACCCAGTACTTC. It specifies CASSYSSGGAGETQYF. The V call is TRBV6-5, the J call TRBJ2-5; 10 nucleotides agree with TRBD2. The V gene end was trimmed by 0 bases and the J gene end by 4 bases; junction bases not matched to a gene: 5. The CDR3 contains 16 residues. In germline, CDR1 is MNHEY, CDR2 SVGAGI.

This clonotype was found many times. CDR3 amino acids: CASSYPGTGLLGTEAFF. For the CDR3, the DNA is TGTGCCAGCAGTTACCCCGGGACAGGCCTCTTGGGGACTGAAGCTTTCTTT. The V call is TRBV6-5, the J call TRBJ1-1; 8 bases map to TRBD1. With V trimmed by 2 bases and J by 5 bases, 13 bases remained unmatched. Germline lookup yields CDR1 MNHEY and CDR2 SVGAGI. CDR3 size: 17 residues.

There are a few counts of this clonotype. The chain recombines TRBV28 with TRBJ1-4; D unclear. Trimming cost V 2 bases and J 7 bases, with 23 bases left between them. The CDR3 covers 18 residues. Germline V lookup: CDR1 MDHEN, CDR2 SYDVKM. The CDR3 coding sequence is TGTGCCAGCAGTTTACTGAGACACCGGGTAGGACTTCGTGAAAAACTGTTTTTT. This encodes CASSLLRHRVGLREKLFF.

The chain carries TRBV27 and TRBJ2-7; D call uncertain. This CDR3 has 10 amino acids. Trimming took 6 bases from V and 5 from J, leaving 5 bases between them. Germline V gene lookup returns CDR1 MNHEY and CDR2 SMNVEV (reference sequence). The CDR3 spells CASRGNEQYV. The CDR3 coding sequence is TGTGCCAGCAGGGGAAACGAGCAGTACGTC.

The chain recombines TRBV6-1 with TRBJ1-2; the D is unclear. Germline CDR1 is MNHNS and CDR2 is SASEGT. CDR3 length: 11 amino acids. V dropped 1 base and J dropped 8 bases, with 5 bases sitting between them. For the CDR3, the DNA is TGTGCCAGCAGTGAAGGAGGCGGCTACACCTTC. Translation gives CASSEGGGYTF.

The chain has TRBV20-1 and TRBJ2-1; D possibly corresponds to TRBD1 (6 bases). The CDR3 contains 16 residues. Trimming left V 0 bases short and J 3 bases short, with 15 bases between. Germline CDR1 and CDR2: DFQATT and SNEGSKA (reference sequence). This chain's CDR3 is CSARDRAGDYYNEQFF. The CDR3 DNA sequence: TGCAGTGCTAGAGATCGAGCAGGGGATTACTACAATGAGCAGTTCTTC.

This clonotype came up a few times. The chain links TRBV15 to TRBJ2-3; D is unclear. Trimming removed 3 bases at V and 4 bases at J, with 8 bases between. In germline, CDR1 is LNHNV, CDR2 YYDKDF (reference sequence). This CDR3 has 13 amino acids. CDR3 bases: TGTGCCACCAGCAGCGCTACGGCAGATACGCAGTATTTT. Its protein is CATSSATADTQYF. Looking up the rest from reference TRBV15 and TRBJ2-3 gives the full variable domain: DAMVIQNPRYQVTQFGKPVTLSCSQTLNHNVMYWYQQKSSQAPKLLFHYYDKDFNNEADTPDNFQSRRPNTSFCFLDIRSPGLGDTAMYLCATSSATADTQYFGPGTRLTVL.